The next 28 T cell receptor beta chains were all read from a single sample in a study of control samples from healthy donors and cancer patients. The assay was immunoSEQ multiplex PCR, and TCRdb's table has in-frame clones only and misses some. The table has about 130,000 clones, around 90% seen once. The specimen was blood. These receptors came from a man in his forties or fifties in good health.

CDR3 sequence: CASRAGRGTEAFF. CDR3 DNA: TGTGCCAGCAGGGCAGGGCGAGGCACTGAAGCTTTCTTT. This chain connects TRBV6-5 to TRBJ1-1; TRBD1 might be the D (5 bases). The germline gives CDR1 MNHEY, CDR2 SVGAGI. The V end lost 6 bases, the J end lost 4 bases, and 12 bases lay between the germline ends. This CDR3 spans 13 amino acids.

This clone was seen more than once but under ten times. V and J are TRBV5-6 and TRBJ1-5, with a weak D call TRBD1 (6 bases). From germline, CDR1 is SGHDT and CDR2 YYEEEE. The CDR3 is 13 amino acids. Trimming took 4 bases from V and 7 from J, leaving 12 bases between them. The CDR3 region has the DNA TGTGCCAGCAGCATACAGGGTGGCCAGCCCCAGCATTTT. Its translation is CASSIQGGQPQHF.

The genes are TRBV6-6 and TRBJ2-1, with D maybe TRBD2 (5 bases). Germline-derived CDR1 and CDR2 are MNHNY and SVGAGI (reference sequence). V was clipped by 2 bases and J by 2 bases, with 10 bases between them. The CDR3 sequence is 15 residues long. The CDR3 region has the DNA TGTGCCAGCAGTTACCGTCCGGGAACCTACAATGAGCAGTTCTTC. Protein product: CASSYRPGTYNEQFF.

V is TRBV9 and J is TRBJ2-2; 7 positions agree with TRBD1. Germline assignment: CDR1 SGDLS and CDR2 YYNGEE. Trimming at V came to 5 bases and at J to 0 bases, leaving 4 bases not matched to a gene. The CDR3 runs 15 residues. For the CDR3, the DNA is TGTGCCAGCAGTTTTGGGACAGCGAACACCGGGGAGCTGTTTTTT. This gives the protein CASSFGTANTGELFF. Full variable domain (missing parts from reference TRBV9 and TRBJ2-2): DSGVTQTPKHLITATGQRVTLRCSPRSGDLSVYWYQQSLDQGLQFLIQYYNGEERAKGNILERFSAQQFPDLHSELNLSSLELGDSALYFCASSFGTANTGELFFGEGSRLTVL.

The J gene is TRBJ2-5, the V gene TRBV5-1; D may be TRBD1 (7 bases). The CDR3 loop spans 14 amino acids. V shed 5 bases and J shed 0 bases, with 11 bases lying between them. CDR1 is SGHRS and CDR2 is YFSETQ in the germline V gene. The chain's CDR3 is CASRRDSYQETQYF. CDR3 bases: TGCGCCAGCAGGCGGGACAGCTACCAAGAGACCCAGTACTTC.

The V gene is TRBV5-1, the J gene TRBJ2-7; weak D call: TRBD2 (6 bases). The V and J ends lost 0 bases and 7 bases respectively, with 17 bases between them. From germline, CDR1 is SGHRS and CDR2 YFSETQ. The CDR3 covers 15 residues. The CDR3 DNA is TGCGCCAGCAGCTTGGCGGGACTTAGCCTCGGGGAGCAGTACTTC. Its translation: CASSLAGLSLGEQYF.

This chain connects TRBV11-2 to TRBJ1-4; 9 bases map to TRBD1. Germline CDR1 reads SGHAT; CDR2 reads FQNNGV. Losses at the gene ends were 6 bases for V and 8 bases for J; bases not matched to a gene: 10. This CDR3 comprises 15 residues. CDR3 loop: CASSSTGGRGEKLFF. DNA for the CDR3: TGTGCCAGCAGTTCAACAGGGGGCAGAGGAGAAAAACTGTTTTTT.

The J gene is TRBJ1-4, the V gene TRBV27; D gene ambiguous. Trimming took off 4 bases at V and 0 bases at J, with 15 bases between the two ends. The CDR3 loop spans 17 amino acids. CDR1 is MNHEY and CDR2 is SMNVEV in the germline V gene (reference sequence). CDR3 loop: CASSSVGRGATNEKLFF. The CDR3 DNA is TGTGCCAGCAGTTCTGTAGGGCGGGGAGCAACTAATGAAAAACTGTTTTTT.

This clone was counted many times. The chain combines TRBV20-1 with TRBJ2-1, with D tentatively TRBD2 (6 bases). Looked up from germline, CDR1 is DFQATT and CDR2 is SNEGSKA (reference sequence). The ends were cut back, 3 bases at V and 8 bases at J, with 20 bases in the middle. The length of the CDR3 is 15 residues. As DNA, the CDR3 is TGCAGTGCTAGTCGACTAGGGAGTGCACTCGATGAGCAGTTCTTC. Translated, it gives CSASRLGSALDEQFF.

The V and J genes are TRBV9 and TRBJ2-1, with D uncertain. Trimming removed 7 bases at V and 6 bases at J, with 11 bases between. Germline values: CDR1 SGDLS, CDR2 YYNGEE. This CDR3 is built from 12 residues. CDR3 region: CASAQNGNEQFF. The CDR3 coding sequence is TGTGCCAGCGCCCAGAACGGCAATGAGCAGTTCTTC.

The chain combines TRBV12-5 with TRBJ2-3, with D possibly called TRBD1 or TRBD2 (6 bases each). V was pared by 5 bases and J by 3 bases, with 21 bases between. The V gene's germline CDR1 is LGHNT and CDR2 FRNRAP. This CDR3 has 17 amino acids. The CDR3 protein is CASGNPRLGGATDTQYF. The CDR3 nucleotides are TGTGCTAGTGGTAACCCGCGCTTGGGGGGCGCAACAGATACGCAGTATTTT. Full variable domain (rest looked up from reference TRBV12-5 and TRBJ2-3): DARVTQTPRHKVTEMGQEVTMRCQPILGHNTVFWYRQTMMQGLELLAYFRNRAPLDDSGMPKDRFSAEMPDATLATLKIQPSEPRDSAVYFCASGNPRLGGATDTQYFGPGTRLTVL.

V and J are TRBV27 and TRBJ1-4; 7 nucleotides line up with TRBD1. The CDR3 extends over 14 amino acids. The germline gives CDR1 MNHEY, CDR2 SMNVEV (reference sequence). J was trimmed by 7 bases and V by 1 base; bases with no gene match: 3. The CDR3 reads CASSLLGGVEKLFF. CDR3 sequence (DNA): TGTGCCAGCAGTTTATTAGGGGGCGTTGAAAAACTGTTTTTT.

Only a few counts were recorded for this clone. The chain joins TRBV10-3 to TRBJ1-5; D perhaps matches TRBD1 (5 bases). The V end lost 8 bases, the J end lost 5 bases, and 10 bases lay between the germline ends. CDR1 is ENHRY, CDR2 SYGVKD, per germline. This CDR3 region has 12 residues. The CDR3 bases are TGTGCCATCGGTCAGGGCGATCAGCCCCAGCATTTT. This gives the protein CAIGQGDQPQHF.

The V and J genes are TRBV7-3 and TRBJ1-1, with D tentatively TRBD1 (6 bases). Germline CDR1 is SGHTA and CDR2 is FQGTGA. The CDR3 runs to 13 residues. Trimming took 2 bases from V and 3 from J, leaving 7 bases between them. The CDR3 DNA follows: TGTGCCAGCAGCTTAGGACAGCACACTGAAGCTTTCTTT. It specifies CASSLGQHTEAFF.

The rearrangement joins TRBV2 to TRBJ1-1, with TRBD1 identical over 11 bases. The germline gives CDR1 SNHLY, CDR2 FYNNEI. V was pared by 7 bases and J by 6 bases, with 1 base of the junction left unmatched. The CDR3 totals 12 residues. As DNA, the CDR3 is TGTGCCAGCAAGGACAGGGGGCCTGAAGCTTTCTTT. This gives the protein CASKDRGPEAFF.

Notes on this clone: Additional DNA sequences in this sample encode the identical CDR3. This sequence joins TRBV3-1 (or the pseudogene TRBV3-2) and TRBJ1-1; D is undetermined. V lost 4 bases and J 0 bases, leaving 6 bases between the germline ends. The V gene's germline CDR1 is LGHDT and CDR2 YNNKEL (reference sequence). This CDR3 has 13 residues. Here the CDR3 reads CASSLTVNTEAFF. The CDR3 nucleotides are TGTGCCAGCAGCCTGACGGTGAACACTGAAGCTTTCTTT.

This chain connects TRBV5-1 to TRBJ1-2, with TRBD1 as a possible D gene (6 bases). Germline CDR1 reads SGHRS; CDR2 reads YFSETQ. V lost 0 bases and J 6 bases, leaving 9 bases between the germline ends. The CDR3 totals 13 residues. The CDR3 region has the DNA TGCGCCAGCAGCTTGGAACAGGGAGATGGCTACACCTTC. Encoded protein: CASSLEQGDGYTF.

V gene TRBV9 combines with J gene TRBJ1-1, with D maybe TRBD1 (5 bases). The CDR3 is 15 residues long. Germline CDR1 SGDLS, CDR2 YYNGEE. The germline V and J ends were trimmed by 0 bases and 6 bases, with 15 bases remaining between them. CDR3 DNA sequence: TGTGCCAGCAGCGTAGAGAGCCAGGGAGTGTCTGAAGCTTTCTTT. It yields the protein CASSVESQGVSEAFF.

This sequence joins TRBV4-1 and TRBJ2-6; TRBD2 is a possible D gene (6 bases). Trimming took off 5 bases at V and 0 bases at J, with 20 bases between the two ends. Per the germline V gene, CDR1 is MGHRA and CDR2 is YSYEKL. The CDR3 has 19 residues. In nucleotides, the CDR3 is TGCGCCAGCAGCGGCGGGACCCGAGCCCCTAGCTCTGGGGCCAACGTCCTGACTTTC. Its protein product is CASSGGTRAPSSGANVLTF.

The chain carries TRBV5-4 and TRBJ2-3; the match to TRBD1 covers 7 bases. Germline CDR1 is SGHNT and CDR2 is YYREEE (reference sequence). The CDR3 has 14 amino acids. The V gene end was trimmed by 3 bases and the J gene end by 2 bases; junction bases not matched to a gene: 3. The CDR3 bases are TGTGCCAGCAGCTGGGACAGAGTCACAGATACGCAGTATTTT. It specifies CASSWDRVTDTQYF. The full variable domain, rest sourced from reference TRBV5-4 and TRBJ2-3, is ETGVTQSPTHLIKTRGQQVTLRCSSQSGHNTVSWYQQALGQGPQFIFQYYREEENGRGNFPPRFSGLQFPNYSSELNVNALELDDSALYLCASSWDRVTDTQYFGPGTRLTVL.

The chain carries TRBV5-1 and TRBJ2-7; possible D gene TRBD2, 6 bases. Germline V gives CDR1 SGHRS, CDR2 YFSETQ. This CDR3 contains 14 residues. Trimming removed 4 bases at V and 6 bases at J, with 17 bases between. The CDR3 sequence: CASSGDSTPVEQYF. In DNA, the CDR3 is TGCGCCAGCAGCGGGGACTCCACCCCGGTCGAGCAGTACTTC.

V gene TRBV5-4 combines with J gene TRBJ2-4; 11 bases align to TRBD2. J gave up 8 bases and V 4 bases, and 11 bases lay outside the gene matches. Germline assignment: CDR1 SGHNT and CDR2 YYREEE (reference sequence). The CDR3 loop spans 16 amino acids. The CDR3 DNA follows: TGTGCCAGCAGCCAATATAGCGGGGGGGCTTCACACATTCAGTACTTC. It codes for CASSQYSGGASHIQYF.

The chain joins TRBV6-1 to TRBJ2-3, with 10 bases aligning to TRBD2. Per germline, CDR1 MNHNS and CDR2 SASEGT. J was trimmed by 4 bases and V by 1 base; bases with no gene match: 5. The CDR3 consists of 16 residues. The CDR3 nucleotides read TGTGCCAGCAGTGAAGTTCCAGCGGGGGGGCCAGATACGCAGTATTTT. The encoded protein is CASSEVPAGGPDTQYF.

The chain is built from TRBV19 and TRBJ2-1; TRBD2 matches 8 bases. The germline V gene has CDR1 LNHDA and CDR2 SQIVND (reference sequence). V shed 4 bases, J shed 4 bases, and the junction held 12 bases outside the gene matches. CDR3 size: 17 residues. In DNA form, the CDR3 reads TGTGCCAGTAGTACCGGAGCCATTCCTAGCGGGTACAATGAGCAGTTCTTC. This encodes CASSTGAIPSGYNEQFF. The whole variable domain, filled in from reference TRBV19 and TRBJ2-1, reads DGGITQSPKYLFRKEGQNVTLSCEQNLNHDAMYWYRQDPGQGLRLIYYSQIVNDFQKGDIAEGYSVSREKKESFPLTVTSAQKNPTAFYLCASSTGAIPSGYNEQFFGPGTRLTVL.

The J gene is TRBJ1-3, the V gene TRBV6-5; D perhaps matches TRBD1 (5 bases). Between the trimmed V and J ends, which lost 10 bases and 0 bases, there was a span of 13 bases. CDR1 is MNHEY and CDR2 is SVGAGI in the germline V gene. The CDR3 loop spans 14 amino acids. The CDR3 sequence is CANYRISSGNTIYF. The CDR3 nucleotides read TGTGCCAATTACAGGATTAGCTCTGGAAACACCATATATTTT.

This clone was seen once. CDR3 DNA: TGTGCCAGCAGCCCGCCGGGGACAGGAGCTTTCACGGAAGCTTTCTTT. Translated: CASSPPGTGAFTEAFF. The genes are TRBV11-2 and TRBJ1-1, with TRBD1 identical over 8 bases. The CDR3 runs 16 residues. The J segment lost 8 bases and the V segment lost 5 bases, leaving 16 bases of the junction unmatched. The germline V gene has CDR1 SGHAT and CDR2 FQNNGV. Together with reference TRBV11-2 and TRBJ1-1, the CDR3 gives the full variable domain: EAGVAQSPRYKIIEKRQSVAFWCNPISGHATLYWYQQILGQGPKLLIQFQNNGVVDDSQLPKDRFSAERLKGVDSTLKIQPAKLEDSAVYLCASSPPGTGAFTEAFFGQGTRLTVV.

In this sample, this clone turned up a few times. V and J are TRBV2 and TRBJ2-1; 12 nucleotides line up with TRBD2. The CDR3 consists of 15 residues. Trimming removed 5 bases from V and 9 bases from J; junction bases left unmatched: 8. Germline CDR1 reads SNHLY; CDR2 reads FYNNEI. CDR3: CASSLAGGPFGEQFF. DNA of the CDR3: TGTGCCAGCAGTCTAGCGGGGGGGCCGTTCGGTGAGCAGTTCTTC.

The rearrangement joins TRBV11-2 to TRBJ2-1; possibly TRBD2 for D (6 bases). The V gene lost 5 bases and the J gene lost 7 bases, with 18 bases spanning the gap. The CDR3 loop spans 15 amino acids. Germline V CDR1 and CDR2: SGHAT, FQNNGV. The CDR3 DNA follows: TGTGCCAGCAGCCTGACGGGGTCGGGGGTAAATGAGCAGTTCTTC. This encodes CASSLTGSGVNEQFF.